A selection of T cell receptor beta chains follows, all from one sample in a study of control samples from healthy donors and cancer patients. Only in-frame clones appear in the TCRdb table, and some are missing; sequencing was by immunoSEQ multiplex PCR. Of fewer than 200,000 clones listed, under 96% were seen once; the top ten hold approximately 1%. Sequenced: blood. The source of these receptors is a woman under 40 in good health. CDR3s include the opening cysteine and the closing phenylalanine or tryptophan. A D gene is named only where the DNA matches it firmly. The size field is filled for only some rows; it gives once, few, many or a size class.

v_call	j_call	d_call	clone_size	cdr3_aa	cdr3_nt
TRBV28	TRBJ2-7	.	.	CASSLGGGVYEQYF	TGTGCCAGCAGTTTGGGAGGGGGTGTATACGAGCAGTACTTC
TRBV6-5	TRBJ2-1	TRBD1	.	CASSYLTGGNEQFF	TGTGCCAGCAGTTATTTAACAGGGGGCAATGAGCAGTTCTTC
TRBV9	TRBJ1-5	TRBD1	.	CASSPGQVSSPDQPQHF	TGTGCCAGCAGCCCAGGACAGGTCTCATCTCCGGATCAGCCCCAGCATTTT
TRBV7-4	TRBJ1-5	.	.	CASSSLLWGPTNQPQHF	TGTGCCAGCAGCTCCCTTCTTTGGGGCCCGACCAATCAGCCCCAGCATTTT
TRBV9	TRBJ2-3	TRBD2	.	CASSTGTSGEDTQYF	TGTGCCAGCAGCACGGGGACTAGCGGTGAAGATACGCAGTATTTT
TRBV13	TRBJ2-5	TRBD1	.	CASSSGTEKETQYF	TGTGCCAGCAGCTCCGGGACAGAGAAAGAGACCCAGTACTTC
TRBV5-1	TRBJ2-3	TRBD2	.	CASSPGLAGGSDTQYF	TGCGCCAGCAGCCCGGGACTAGCGGGAGGGTCGGATACGCAGTATTTT
TRBV6-5	TRBJ1-5	.	.	CASSRTRDSNQPQHF	TGTGCCAGCAGTCGAACACGGGATAGCAATCAGCCCCAGCATTTT
TRBV28	TRBJ2-7	.	.	CASSLLSYEQYF	TGTGCCAGCAGTTTGCTAAGCTACGAGCAGTACTTC
TRBV7-9	TRBJ1-2	TRBD1	.	CASSWTPVATGPPGGYTF	TGTGCCAGCAGCTGGACCCCGGTAGCGACAGGGCCCCCGGGTGGCTACACCTTC
TRBV12-3/TRBV12-4	TRBJ1-5	.	once	CASSFNSNQPQHF	TGTGCCAGCAGTTTTAATAGCAATCAGCCCCAGCATTTT
TRBV2	TRBJ1-5	.	.	CASRRTGQPQHF	TGTGCCAGCAGAAGGACCGGTCAGCCCCAGCATTTT
TRBV5-6	TRBJ1-5	.	.	CASSFWGDSNQPQHF	TGTGCCAGCAGCTTTTGGGGAGATAGCAATCAGCCCCAGCATTTT
TRBV5-6	TRBJ2-1	TRBD2	.	CASSSPQLAGASVGQFF	TGTGCCAGCAGCTCTCCACAGCTAGCGGGAGCTTCGGTTGGGCAGTTCTTC
TRBV4-1	TRBJ2-7	.	.	CASSPSPTTDEQYF	TGCGCCAGCAGCCCCAGCCCTACCACGGACGAGCAGTACTTC
TRBV18	TRBJ1-4	.	.	CASSPGLNEKLFF	TGTGCCAGCTCACCGGGACTTAATGAAAAACTGTTTTTT
TRBV7-9	TRBJ2-2	TRBD2	.	CASSAGLAGGPFGELFF	TGTGCCAGCAGCGCGGGACTAGCGGGAGGGCCTTTCGGGGAGCTGTTTTTT
TRBV9	TRBJ2-2	.	.	CASSVESGQGNTGELFF	TGTGCCAGCAGCGTAGAATCGGGGCAGGGAAACACCGGGGAGCTGTTTTTT
TRBV18	TRBJ2-3	TRBD2	.	CASSPELAGPADTQYF	TGTGCCAGCTCACCCGAGCTAGCGGGGCCGGCAGATACGCAGTATTTT
TRBV9	TRBJ2-2	.	.	CASSVAPGTGTGELFF	TGTGCCAGCAGCGTAGCACCGGGCACTGGCACCGGGGAGCTGTTTTTT
TRBV7-9	TRBJ1-3	.	.	CASSSDTLLRTIYF	TGTGCCAGCAGCTCCGACACCCTCCTTCGCACCATATATTTT
TRBV4-1	TRBJ2-5	TRBD2	.	CASSQGPRGGGETQYF	TGCGCCAGCAGCCAAGGCCCCCGCGGGGGTGGAGAGACCCAGTACTTC
TRBV6-5	TRBJ1-1	.	.	CASSQGGSNTEAFF	TGTGCCAGCAGCCAAGGGGGGTCGAACACTGAAGCTTTCTTT
TRBV18	TRBJ1-6	TRBD1	few	CASSLGQANNSPLHF	TGTGCCAGCTCACTAGGACAGGCGAATAATTCACCCCTCCACTTT
TRBV21-1	TRBJ2-3	.	.	CASSKEKGPSTDTQYF	TGTGCCAGCAGCAAAGAGAAGGGGCCTAGCACAGATACGCAGTATTTT
TRBV6-4	TRBJ2-2	.	.	CASSVDHTGSGELFF	TGTGCCAGCAGCGTCGACCATACAGGGTCCGGGGAGCTGTTTTTT
TRBV5-1	TRBJ2-7	TRBD1	.	CASRGGGYEQYF	TGCGCCAGCCGAGGGGGCGGGTACGAGCAGTACTTC
TRBV29-1	TRBJ2-2	.	.	CSVSRGGPTGELFF	TGCAGCGTTTCGAGGGGGGGCCCAACCGGGGAGCTGTTTTTT
TRBV11-1	TRBJ1-4	TRBD1	.	CASSSTGLGEKLFF	TGTGCCAGCAGTTCGACAGGGCTTGGAGAAAAACTGTTTTTT
TRBV5-1	TRBJ2-1	TRBD2	.	CASSLVAGDRNEQFF	TGCGCCAGCAGCTTGGTAGCGGGAGATCGCAATGAGCAGTTCTTC
TRBV3-1/TRBV3-2	TRBJ1-1	TRBD1	.	CASSQWGQGAMGTEAFF	TGTGCCAGCAGCCAGTGGGGACAGGGGGCGATGGGCACTGAAGCTTTCTTT
TRBV4-1	TRBJ2-3	.	.	CASRKLTAAADTQYF	TGCGCCAGCCGAAAACTAACAGCAGCCGCAGATACGCAGTATTTT
TRBV28	TRBJ1-2	.	.	CASSFGENPYGYTF	TGTGCCAGCAGTTTCGGGGAAAACCCCTATGGCTACACCTTC